This TCR beta chain originates from a study of PD-1 blockade in classical Hodgkin lymphoma (TCRdb year 2020). With respect to the entire study: Nivolumab dosing was 3 mg/kg intravenously every 2 weeks, continuing until either disease progression or unacceptable toxicity. The study used CyTOF and TCR beta sequencing to define a peripheral blood immune signature of response to PD-1 blockade in classical Hodgkin lymphoma.

The germline V gene supplies CDR1 SNHLY and CDR2 FYNNEI. Including the terminal cysteine and phenylalanine, the CDR3 comprises 14 residues. The retained sequence is limited to the CDR3, 42 bases, with the frame set at the first base. Germline trimming amounts to 6 bases on V and 2 bases on J, with 5 as the count of junction bases outside the gene matches. On this clone: Its antigen is currently not known. Base qualities are not provided; no much larger clone lies one nucleotide away.

Results the study describes overall, beyond this receptor: Lower diversity was observed in patients in whom nivolumab was started less than 1 year after ASCT, and these patients were excluded from later analyses so that confounding by immune reconstitution would be avoided. A significant rise by C4D1 was seen in CD4+ but not CD8+ TCR diversity (p=0.0027 vs p=0.16), with the rise being most apparent in complete responders (p=0.02). Baseline TCR diversity was reported to be lower in newly diagnosed patients than in healthy donors, and even lower in relapsed/refractory patients. Trial patients with a complete response had baseline diversity similar to that of newly diagnosed patients, while partial responders and progressors had significantly lower diversity. Only a single clinical trial cohort was studied, and what caused the repertoire differences, possibly disease activity or prior therapy, remained undefined.

The Qiagen DNeasy kit was used to extract genomic DNA from unsorted PBMCs and from the negatively selected CD4+ and CD8+ fractions. TCR beta CDR3 regions were subjected to amplification by immunoSEQ multiplex PCR with primers that anneal to V and J segments. A synthetic immune receptor repertoire was used to minimize amplification bias, and any residual bias was removed computationally once sequencing was done. In the authors' own workflow: Repertoire diversity was quantified as the Shannon entropy index using custom Python scripts. Unsorted, CD4+ and CD8+ repertoires were examined separately, except in combined analyses, for which CD4+ and CD8+ sequences were merged in silico. Clonal expansion was defined as a frequency increase of at least 2-fold after treatment compared with C1D1, and clones undetected at baseline were assigned a pseudocount of 0.5. Clones with 0 or 1 copy at C1D1 were defined as singleton clones, while clones with 2 or more copies were defined as non-singleton clones. Clones expanded in unsorted samples were annotated as CD4+, CD8+ or unknown by matching protein sequences in sorted samples from the same patient. Wilcoxon tests on paired samples were used to test diversity changes from C1D1 to C4D1. The clones in this table, taken by TCRdb from immuneACCESS, are in-frame only. Not every clone is retained; where verified, under half of the shortfall comes from an unresolved V gene, and the cause of the rest is unknown. That table supplies the V and J calls and clone size; D and trimming were determined from the DNA. The sample table records approximately 25,000 clones; 81% of these occur just once. In total, the top ten clones hold about 19% of the sample.

What the time point label conveys for this sample: cycle 2 day 1 (C2D1) of nivolumab. Relapse after autologous stem cell transplantation had occurred in all trial patients, and cohorts A, B and C were distinguished by prior brentuximab vedotin exposure. A total of around 59 patients with relapsed/refractory classical Hodgkin lymphoma made up the trial cohort, and each patient's best overall response was complete response, partial response or progressive disease. Single-agent nivolumab was administered to trial patients in the multi-cohort phase II CheckMate 205 trial. An independent review committee assessed best overall response by applying the 2007 International Working Group response criteria. PBMCs from the trial were collected at three points: immediately before nivolumab initiation (C1D1), and during therapy at cycle 2 day 1 and cycle 4 day 1. Peripheral blood was collected in 8 mL Vacutainer Cell Preparation Tubes, from which PBMCs were isolated by centrifugation and then cryopreserved.

Sequences were derived from peripheral blood mononuclear cells (PBMCs), sampled before the second cycle of nivolumab. The TCR was taken from a human donor with classical Hodgkin lymphoma. The chain joins TRBV2 to TRBJ1-2, and 8 junction bases match TRBD1. The CDR3 is CASSGDRSNYGYTF. The nucleotide sequence reads as follows: TGTGCCAGCAGCGGGGACAGGTCAAACTATGGCTACACCTTC.